This T cell receptor (beta chain) was identified in a study of blood T cell repertoires in COVID-19. Study-wide background: From the United States, Italy and Spain came samples of acute and convalescent COVID-19. T cells, B-cell-depleted T cells, or PBMCs provided the cDNA or gDNA that served as material.

In the source study's methods: Amplification of reference gene primers provided the estimated nucleated cell counts. Produced via immunoSEQ multiplex PCR; TCRdb's table is partial and in-frame only. That table supplies the V and J calls and clone size; D and trimming were determined from the DNA. Here the sample spans about 100,000 clones, 87% being singletons. This CDR3 comprises 15 residues. The germline V gene encodes CDR1 MGHRA and CDR2 YSYEKL. Trimming removed 1 base from V and 2 bases from J, with 11 bases in between. The TCR was taken from a man aged 25 to 40 in a cohort sampled during active COVID-19. The chain is built from TRBV4-1 and TRBJ1-2; a possible D gene is TRBD1 (6 bases). The sample comprised peripheral blood. The CDR3 DNA sequence: TGCGCCAGCAGCCAAGGGACAGCAAACAACTATGGCTACACCTTC. Translation: CASSQGTANNYGYTF.